The rows below give T cell receptor beta chains drawn from one sample of a study of sequential checkpoint blockade in melanoma. TCRdb's copy holds only in-frame clones and misses some; the assay was immunoSEQ multiplex PCR. Of about 27,000 clones in the sample, 70% to 80% are singletons; the top ten hold about 14%. Material: CD8+ T cells sorted from blood (inferred from file names), obtained from a patient given nivolumab and ipilimumab in sequence. Every receptor here comes from a human donor with melanoma. Both conserved end residues are trimmed from each CDR3. Each record gives: V gene, D gene, CDR3 protein. A D gene is named only where the DNA matches it firmly.

>TRBV5-6|NA
ASSPPPTGSPLH
>TRBV7-3|TRBD1
ASSLGVRTGTYNEQF
>TRBV9|NA
ASTLDGSNYGYT
>TRBV5-1|TRBD1
ASSTGQGIPMAQY
>TRBV13|NA
ASSQRTSDTQY
>TRBV5-3|TRBD1
ARSLRGTGGYGYT
>TRBV7-3|NA
ASSLAAADTQY
>TRBV19|TRBD1
ASTPERGTGWETQY
>TRBV7-9|NA
ASSPPGGQAGNTIY
>TRBV11-2|TRBD1
ASSSERGQTYEQY
>TRBV28|NA
ASSEGNQPQH
>TRBV19|TRBD1
ASSPGTGGPPLH
>TRBV30|TRBD1
AWRAGQGNEQY
>TRBV30|NA
AWRAQANYGYT
>TRBV4-1|NA
ASSQTTSREQY
>TRBV28|TRBD1
ASRGQGGNQPQH
>TRBV15|NA
ATSRESGDSAGYGYT
>TRBV27|TRBD1
ASSLVGQGYEQY
>TRBV2|TRBD1
ASTGEGQIYNEQF
>TRBV6-6|NA
ASRTGVAEAF
>TRBV5-5|TRBD1
ASSLGQGNNEQF
>TRBV13|NA
ASSLNRLEAF
>TRBV27|NA
ASKLTGGGNQPQH
>TRBV29-1|TRBD2
SAILAGGRQF
>TRBV28|NA
ASRYRVSNTGELF
>TRBV19|TRBD1
ASTKGDRDQETQY
>TRBV9|TRBD2
ASSQRLAGVQETQY
>TRBV19|NA
ASSIEGQPQH
>TRBV7-9|TRBD2
ASSLDRLAVISGANVLT
>TRBV6-5|NA
ASSRTGTLTDTQY
>TRBV7-9|NA
ASSAQTDGTQY
>TRBV19|TRBD1
ASTEGAVDTQY
>TRBV6-5|TRBD1
ASSYSTGGDYGYT
>TRBV4-1|NA
ASAEGVLIYEQY
>TRBV10-3|TRBD2
AASGGGIVYEQY
>TRBV28|TRBD1
ASSPQGSLDYEQY
>TRBV6-1|TRBD1
ASSDGERTGAGQPQH
>TRBV7-9|NA
ASSFGTGELF
>TRBV7-9|TRBD2
ASSLGLAGTEQF
>TRBV7-2|TRBD1
ASSPSRDSSLIYGYT
>TRBV10-3|NA
AISPGLSYGYT
>TRBV7-3|TRBD2
ASSLAGGQDTQY
>TRBV4-1|NA
ASSQDKVRSEQY
>TRBV4-3|NA
ASSQGAQAYNEQF
>TRBV19|TRBD1
ASSLMWDRAYEQY
>TRBV9|TRBD2
ASSVAGGQGRETQY
>TRBV11-2|NA
ASTPKWDTQY
>TRBV30|NA
AWSDPDDDFPTNEKLF
>TRBV5-5|TRBD1
ASSSAGGWNEQF
>TRBV7-9|NA
ASSSHGRAPSLEQY
>TRBV27|TRBD1
ASSLGQGASYEQY
>TRBV29-1|NA
SSDSGYGYT
>TRBV14|NA
ASSQDTPGGDIQY
>TRBV28|TRBD1
ASSLSGTGDNEQF